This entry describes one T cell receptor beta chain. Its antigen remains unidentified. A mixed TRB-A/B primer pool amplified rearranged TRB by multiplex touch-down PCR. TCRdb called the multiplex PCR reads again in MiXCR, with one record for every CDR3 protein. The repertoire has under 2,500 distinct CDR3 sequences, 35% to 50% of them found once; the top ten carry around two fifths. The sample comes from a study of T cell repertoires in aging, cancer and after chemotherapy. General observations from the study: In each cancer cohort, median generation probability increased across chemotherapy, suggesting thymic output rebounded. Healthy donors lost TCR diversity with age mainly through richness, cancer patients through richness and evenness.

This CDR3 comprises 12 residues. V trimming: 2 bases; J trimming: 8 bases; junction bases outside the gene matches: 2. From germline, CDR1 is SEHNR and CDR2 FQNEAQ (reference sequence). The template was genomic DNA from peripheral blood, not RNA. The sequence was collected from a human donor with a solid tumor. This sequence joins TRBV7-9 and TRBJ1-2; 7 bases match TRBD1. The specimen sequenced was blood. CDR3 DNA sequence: TGTGCCAGCAGCTTAACAGGGGAAGGCTACACCTTC. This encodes CASSLTGEGYTF. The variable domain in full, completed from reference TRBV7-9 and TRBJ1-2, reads DTGVSQNPRHKITKRGQNVTFRCDPISEHNRLYWYRQTLGQGPEFLTYFQNEAQLEKSRLLSDRFSAERPKGSFSTLEIQRTEQGDSAMYLCASSLTGEGYTFGSGTRLTVV.